This TCR beta chain was captured by sequencing in a study of Siglec-9 on CD8 T cells in melanoma. This clone was observed a handful of times. CDR1 is SGDLS, CDR2 YYNGEE, per germline. This CDR3 region has 16 residues. The ends lost 2 bases at V and 3 bases at J; junction bases unmatched: 8. Using immunoSEQ multiplex PCR, the repertoire was profiled, and TCRdb retains in-frame clones only, with some absent. The profile shows about 33,000 clones, 80% to 85% of them singletons. The sequence was collected from a human donor in good health. The chain joins TRBV9 to TRBJ2-3, with 8 bases aligning to TRBD1. The sequenced sample was Siglec-9- CD8+ T cells sorted from blood. The CDR3 is CASSVETGEATDTQYF. The CDR3 DNA follows: TGTGCCAGCAGCGTGGAGACAGGGGAGGCAACAGATACGCAGTATTTT.